This entry concerns a single T cell receptor beta chain. Its target is unknown. These data originate in a study of shared clonotypes between healthy human individuals. General study points: Non-shared clonotypes showed lower generation probabilities than clonotypes common to all four donors.

The protocol was immunoSEQ multiplex PCR, while the TCRdb copy is restricted to in-frame clones and leaves out a portion. In the table there are approximately 1.4 million clones, approximately 98% of which are singletons. This CDR3 spans 13 amino acids. V lost 6 bases and J lost 5, with 11 bases in between. CDR1 and CDR2 from the germline V gene are MDHEN and SYDVKM. The sequence derives from a man under 40 in good health. The rearrangement joins TRBV28 to TRBJ1-3; perhaps TRBD1 as D (5 bases). Input material: naive CD4+ T cells sorted from blood. Sample subset: CD45RA+ positively selected. CDR3 region: CASSKAGRNTIYF. CDR3 nucleotides: TGTGCCAGCAGCAAGGCAGGGAGAAACACCATATATTTT.